This record covers a single T cell receptor beta chain. Original data processing: Counts of nucleated cells, estimated from reference gene primer amplification, were obtained. Some clones are missing from TCRdb's copy, which holds only in-frame ones; the method was immunoSEQ multiplex PCR. V, J and clone size are taken as reported in that table, and D and trimming were inferred from the DNA itself. The table lists fewer than 85,000 clones, roughly 82% of them singletons. This sample was included in a study of blood T cell repertoires in COVID-19. In the study overall: The origin of the acute and convalescent COVID-19 samples was the United States, Italy and Spain. From T cells, B-cell-depleted T cells, or PBMCs came the material, which was cDNA or gDNA.

The CDR3 covers 15 residues. V shed 6 bases, J shed 5 bases, and the junction held 10 bases outside the gene matches. The germline CDR1 and CDR2 sequences are ENHRY and SYGVKD. The V call is TRBV10-3, the J call TRBJ2-1; 7 bases match TRBD1. This TCR was sampled from a woman older than 75 with active or convalescent COVID-19. Material for sequencing was peripheral blood. CDR3 region: CAIREDRDAHNEQFF. CDR3 coding DNA: TGTGCCATCAGGGAAGACAGGGACGCCCACAATGAGCAGTTCTTC.